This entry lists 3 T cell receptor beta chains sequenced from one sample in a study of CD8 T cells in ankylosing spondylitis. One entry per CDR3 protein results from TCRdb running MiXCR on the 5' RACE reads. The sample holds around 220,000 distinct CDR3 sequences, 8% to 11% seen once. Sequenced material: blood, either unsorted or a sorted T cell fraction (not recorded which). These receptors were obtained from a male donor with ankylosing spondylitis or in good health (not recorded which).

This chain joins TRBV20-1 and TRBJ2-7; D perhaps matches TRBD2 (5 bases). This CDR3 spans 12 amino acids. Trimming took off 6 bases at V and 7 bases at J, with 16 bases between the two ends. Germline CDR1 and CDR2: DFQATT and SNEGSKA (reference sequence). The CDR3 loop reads CSAQRPRGEQYF. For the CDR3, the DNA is TGCAGTGCCCAGAGGCCCCGAGGGGAGCAGTACTTC.

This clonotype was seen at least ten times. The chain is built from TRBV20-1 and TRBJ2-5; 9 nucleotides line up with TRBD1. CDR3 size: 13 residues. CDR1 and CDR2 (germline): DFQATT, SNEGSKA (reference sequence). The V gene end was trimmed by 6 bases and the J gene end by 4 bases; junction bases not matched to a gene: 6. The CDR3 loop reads CSAGTGSIETQYF. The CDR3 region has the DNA TGCAGTGCCGGGACAGGGAGTATAGAGACCCAGTACTTC.

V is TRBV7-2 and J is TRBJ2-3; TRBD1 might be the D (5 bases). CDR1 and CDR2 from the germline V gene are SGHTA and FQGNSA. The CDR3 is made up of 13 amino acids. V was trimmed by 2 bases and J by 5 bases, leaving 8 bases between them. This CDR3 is CASSLRQGDTQYF. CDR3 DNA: TGTGCCAGCAGCTTACGGCAGGGAGATACGCAGTATTTT.